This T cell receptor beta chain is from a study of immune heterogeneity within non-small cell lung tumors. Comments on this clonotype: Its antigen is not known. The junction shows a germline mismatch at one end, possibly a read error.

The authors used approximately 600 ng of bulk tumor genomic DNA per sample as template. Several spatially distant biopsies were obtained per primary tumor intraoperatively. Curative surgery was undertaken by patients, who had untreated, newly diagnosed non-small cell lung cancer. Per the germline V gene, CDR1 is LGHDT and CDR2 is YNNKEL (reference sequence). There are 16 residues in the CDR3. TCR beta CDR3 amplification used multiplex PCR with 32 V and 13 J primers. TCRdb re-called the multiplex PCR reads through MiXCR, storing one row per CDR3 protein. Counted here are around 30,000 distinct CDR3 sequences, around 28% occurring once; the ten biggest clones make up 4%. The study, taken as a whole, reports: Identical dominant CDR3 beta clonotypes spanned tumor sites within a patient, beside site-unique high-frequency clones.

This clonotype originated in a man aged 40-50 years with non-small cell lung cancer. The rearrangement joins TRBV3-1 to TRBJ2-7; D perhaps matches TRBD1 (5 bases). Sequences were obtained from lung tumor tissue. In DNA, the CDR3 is TGTGCCAGCACCCAAGACTGGGGCCCGGACGGCTACGAGCAGTACTTC. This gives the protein CASTQDWGPDGYEQYF.